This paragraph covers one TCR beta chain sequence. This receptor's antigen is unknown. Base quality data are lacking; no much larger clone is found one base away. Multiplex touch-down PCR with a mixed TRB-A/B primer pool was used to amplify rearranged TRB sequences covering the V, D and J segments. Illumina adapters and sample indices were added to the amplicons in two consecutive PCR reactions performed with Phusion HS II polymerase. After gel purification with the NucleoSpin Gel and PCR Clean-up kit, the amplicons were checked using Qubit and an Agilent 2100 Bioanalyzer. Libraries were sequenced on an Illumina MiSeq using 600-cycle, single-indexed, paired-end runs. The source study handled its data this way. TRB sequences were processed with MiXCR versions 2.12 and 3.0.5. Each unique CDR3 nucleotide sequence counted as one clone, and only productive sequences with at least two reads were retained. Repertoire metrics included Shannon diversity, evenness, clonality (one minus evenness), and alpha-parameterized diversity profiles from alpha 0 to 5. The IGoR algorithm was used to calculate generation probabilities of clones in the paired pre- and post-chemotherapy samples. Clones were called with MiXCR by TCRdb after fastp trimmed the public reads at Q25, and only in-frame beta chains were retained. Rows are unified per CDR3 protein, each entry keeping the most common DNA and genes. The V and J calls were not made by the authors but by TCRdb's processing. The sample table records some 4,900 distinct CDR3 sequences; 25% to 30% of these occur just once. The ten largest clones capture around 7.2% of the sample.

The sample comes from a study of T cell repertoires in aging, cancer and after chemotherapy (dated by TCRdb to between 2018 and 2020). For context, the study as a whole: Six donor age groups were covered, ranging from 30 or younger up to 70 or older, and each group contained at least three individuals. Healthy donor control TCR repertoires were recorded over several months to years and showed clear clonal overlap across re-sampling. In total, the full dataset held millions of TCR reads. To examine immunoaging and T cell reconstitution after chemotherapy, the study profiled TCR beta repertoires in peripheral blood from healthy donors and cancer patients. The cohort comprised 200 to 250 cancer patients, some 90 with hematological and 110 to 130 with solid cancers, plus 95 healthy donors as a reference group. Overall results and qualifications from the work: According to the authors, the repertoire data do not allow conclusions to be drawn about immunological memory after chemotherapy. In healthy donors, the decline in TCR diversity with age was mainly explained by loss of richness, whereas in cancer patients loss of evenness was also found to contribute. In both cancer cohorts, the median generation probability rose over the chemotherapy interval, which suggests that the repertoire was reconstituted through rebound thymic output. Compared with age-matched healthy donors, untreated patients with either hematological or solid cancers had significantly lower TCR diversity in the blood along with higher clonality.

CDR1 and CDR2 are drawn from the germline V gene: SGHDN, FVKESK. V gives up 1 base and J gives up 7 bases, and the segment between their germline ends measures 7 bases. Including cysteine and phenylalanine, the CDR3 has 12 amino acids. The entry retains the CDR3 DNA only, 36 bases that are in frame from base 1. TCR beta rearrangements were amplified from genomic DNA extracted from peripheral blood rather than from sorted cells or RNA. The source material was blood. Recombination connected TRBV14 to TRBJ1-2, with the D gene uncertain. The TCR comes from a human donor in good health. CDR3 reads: CASSQAFSGYTF. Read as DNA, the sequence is TGTGCCAGCAGCCAAGCCTTCTCTGGCTACACCTTC.